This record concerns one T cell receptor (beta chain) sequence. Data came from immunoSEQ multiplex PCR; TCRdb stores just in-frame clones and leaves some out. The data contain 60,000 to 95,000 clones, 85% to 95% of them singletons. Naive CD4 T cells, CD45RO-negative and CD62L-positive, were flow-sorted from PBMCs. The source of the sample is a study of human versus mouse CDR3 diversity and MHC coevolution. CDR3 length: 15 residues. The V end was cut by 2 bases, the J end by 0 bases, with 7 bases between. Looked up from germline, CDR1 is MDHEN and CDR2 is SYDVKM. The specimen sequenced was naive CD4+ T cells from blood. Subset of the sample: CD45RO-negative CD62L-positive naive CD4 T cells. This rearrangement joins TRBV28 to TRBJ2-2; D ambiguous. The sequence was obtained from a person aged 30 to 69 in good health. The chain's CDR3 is CASSLSGTNTGELFF. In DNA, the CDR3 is TGTGCCAGCAGTTTAAGTGGCACGAACACCGGGGAGCTGTTTTTT. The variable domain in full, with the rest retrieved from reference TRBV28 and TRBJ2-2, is DVKVTQSSRYLVKRTGEKVFLECVQDMDHENMFWYRQDPGLGLRLIYFSYDVKMKEKGDIPEGYSVSREKKERFSLILESASTNQTSMYLCASSLSGTNTGELFFGEGSRLTVL.